This passage covers 3 T cell receptor beta chains from one sample sequenced in a study of cytomegalovirus exposure and HLA in healthy donors. PCR was performed using 60 Vbeta and 13 Jbeta primers. The protocol was immunoSEQ multiplex PCR, while the TCRdb copy is restricted to in-frame clones and leaves out a portion. The data show under 250,000 clones, around 77% seen once. The sample consisted of PBMCs. These receptors came from a man younger than 40 in good health and CMV-seronegative.

The chain carries TRBV25-1 and TRBJ2-1, with 10 bases fitting TRBD1. CDR1 and CDR2 from the germline V gene are MGHDK and SYGVNS. The V and J ends lost 0 bases and 0 bases, in that order; junction bases with no gene match: 5. CDR3 size: 18 residues. The CDR3 DNA follows: TGTGCCAGCAGTGAATATGCTCGGACAGGGGGCTCCTACAATGAGCAGTTCTTC. It is translated as CASSEYARTGGSYNEQFF.

The CDR3 region is CAISPGGDKETQYF. The CDR3 coding sequence is TGTGCCATCAGCCCGGGAGGGGACAAAGAGACCCAGTACTTC. This chain joins TRBV10-3 and TRBJ2-5; 8 bases are shared with TRBD2. With V trimmed by 6 bases and J by 3 bases, 6 bases remained unmatched. From germline, CDR1 is ENHRY and CDR2 SYGVKD. The CDR3 length is 14 residues.

The chain employs TRBV27 and TRBJ1-1, with D hard to call. The germline V and J ends were trimmed by 2 bases and 3 bases, with 10 bases remaining between them. Germline lookup yields CDR1 MNHEY and CDR2 SMNVEV (reference sequence). The CDR3 is 14 amino acids. The CDR3 here is CASSLAAGYTEAFF. The CDR3 DNA reads TGTGCCAGCAGTTTAGCTGCGGGTTACACTGAAGCTTTCTTT.